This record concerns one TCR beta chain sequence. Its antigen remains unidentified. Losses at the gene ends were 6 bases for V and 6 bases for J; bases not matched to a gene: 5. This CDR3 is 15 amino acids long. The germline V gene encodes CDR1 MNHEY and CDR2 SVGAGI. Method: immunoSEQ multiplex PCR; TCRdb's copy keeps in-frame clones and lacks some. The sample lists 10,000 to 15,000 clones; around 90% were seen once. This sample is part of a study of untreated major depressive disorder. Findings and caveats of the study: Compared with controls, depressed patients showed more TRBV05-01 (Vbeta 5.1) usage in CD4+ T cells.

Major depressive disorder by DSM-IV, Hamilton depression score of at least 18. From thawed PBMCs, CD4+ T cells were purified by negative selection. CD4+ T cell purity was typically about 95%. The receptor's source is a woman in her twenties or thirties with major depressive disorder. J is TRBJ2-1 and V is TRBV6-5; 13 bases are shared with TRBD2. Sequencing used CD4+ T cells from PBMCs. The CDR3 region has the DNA TGTGCCAGCAGATCCGGACTAGCGGGAGTCAATGAGCAGTTCTTC. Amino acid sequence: CASRSGLAGVNEQFF.